This is a list of T cell receptor beta chains from one sample in a study of blood T cell repertoires in COVID-19. Assay: immunoSEQ multiplex PCR; the TCRdb copy retains only in-frame clones and omits some. This table has approximately 220,000 clones, around 82% appearing once. Sequencing was performed on PBMCs or T cells enriched from blood (not recorded which). These receptors originate from a woman aged 50 to 60 who had been exposed to COVID-19. The CDR3 runs from the conserved cysteine through the conserved F or W. Each record gives: J gene, clone size, V gene, CDR3 length, CDR3 protein. Expanded clones get a size class; other rows say once, few or many, or leave the size out.

j_gene: TRBJ1-1
abundance: -
v_gene: TRBV10-3
len: 13
CDR3aa: CAISPSGDTEAFF

j_gene: TRBJ1-3
abundance: few
v_gene: TRBV3-1/TRBV3-2
len: 15
CDR3aa: CASSQGLTGGNTIYF

j_gene: TRBJ1-2
abundance: -
v_gene: TRBV10-3
len: 13
CDR3aa: CAISESRSGGYTF

j_gene: TRBJ2-2
abundance: -
v_gene: TRBV7-2
len: 14
CDR3aa: CASSLGLHTGELFF

j_gene: TRBJ2-7
abundance: -
v_gene: TRBV18
len: 14
CDR3aa: CASSEAGGRMRQYF

j_gene: TRBJ1-1
abundance: many
v_gene: TRBV6-5
len: 13
CDR3aa: CASSSNRDTEAFF

j_gene: TRBJ1-4
abundance: -
v_gene: TRBV5-6
len: 13
CDR3aa: CASSFVGDEKLFF

j_gene: TRBJ2-3
abundance: -
v_gene: TRBV5-1
len: 16
CDR3aa: CASSGGDRERTDTQYF

j_gene: TRBJ1-2
abundance: -
v_gene: TRBV23-1
len: 16
CDR3aa: CASSQEHRSLGYGYTF

j_gene: TRBJ2-7
abundance: -
v_gene: TRBV4-1
len: 13
CDR3aa: CASSQEGAGEQYF

j_gene: TRBJ2-1
abundance: many
v_gene: TRBV15
len: 15
CDR3aa: CATGGIGQGLNEQFF

j_gene: TRBJ2-7
abundance: -
v_gene: TRBV28
len: 14
CDR3aa: CASSFGGSWSEQYF

j_gene: TRBJ2-1
abundance: -
v_gene: TRBV5-4
len: 15
CDR3aa: CASSLTGGPYNEQFF

j_gene: TRBJ2-7
abundance: -
v_gene: TRBV5-1
len: 14
CDR3aa: CASRDPQGTGEQYF

j_gene: TRBJ2-7
abundance: -
v_gene: TRBV2
len: 16
CDR3aa: CASSEALRRATYEQYF

j_gene: TRBJ2-3
abundance: -
v_gene: TRBV9
len: 15
CDR3aa: CASSVSGVQTDTQYF

j_gene: TRBJ1-1
abundance: -
v_gene: TRBV18
len: 13
CDR3aa: CASSLEQGGEAFF

j_gene: TRBJ1-1
abundance: once
v_gene: TRBV5-1
len: 14
CDR3aa: CASSLAGGNTEAFF

j_gene: TRBJ2-5
abundance: -
v_gene: TRBV7-2
len: 15
CDR3aa: CASSLDSWGRETQYF

j_gene: TRBJ1-1
abundance: -
v_gene: TRBV6-5
len: 14
CDR3aa: CASSLQATNTEAFF

j_gene: TRBJ1-1
abundance: once
v_gene: TRBV10-3
len: 12
CDR3aa: CAIRGEGTEAFF

j_gene: TRBJ1-6
abundance: -
v_gene: TRBV7-2
len: 14
CDR3aa: CASSLVVFSSPLHF

j_gene: TRBJ1-5
abundance: -
v_gene: TRBV28
len: 16
CDR3aa: CASSLPSGQGGQPQHF

j_gene: TRBJ2-5
abundance: -
v_gene: TRBV9
len: 13
CDR3aa: CASSRQFQETQYF

j_gene: TRBJ1-2
abundance: -
v_gene: TRBV18
len: 11
CDR3aa: CASSPSGQGAF

j_gene: TRBJ1-2
abundance: -
v_gene: TRBV9
len: 19
CDR3aa: CASSVADRDSPVVNYGYTF

j_gene: TRBJ2-3
abundance: -
v_gene: TRBV5-1
len: 18
CDR3aa: CASSSGTSGATITDTQYF

j_gene: TRBJ2-2
abundance: -
v_gene: TRBV12-3/TRBV12-4
len: 13
CDR3aa: CASSLQRTGELFF

j_gene: TRBJ1-3
abundance: -
v_gene: TRBV2
len: 14
CDR3aa: CASKGQGGGNTIYF

j_gene: TRBJ2-5
abundance: -
v_gene: TRBV4-3
len: 14
CDR3aa: CASSQELAGQTQYF

j_gene: TRBJ1-2
abundance: -
v_gene: TRBV12-3/TRBV12-4
len: 13
CDR3aa: CASSRTGTYGYTF

j_gene: TRBJ1-1
abundance: once
v_gene: TRBV28
len: 13
CDR3aa: CASVRDRGTEAFF

j_gene: TRBJ2-1
abundance: -
v_gene: TRBV19
len: 15
CDR3aa: CASSILSEGYNEQFF

j_gene: TRBJ2-1
abundance: -
v_gene: TRBV5-1
len: 15
CDR3aa: CASSPRNSGINEQFF

j_gene: TRBJ1-1
abundance: -
v_gene: TRBV3-1/TRBV3-2
len: 16
CDR3aa: CASSHSDRGSHTEAFF

j_gene: TRBJ1-6
abundance: -
v_gene: TRBV5-1
len: 16
CDR3aa: CASRDGTASYNSPLHF

j_gene: TRBJ2-1
abundance: -
v_gene: TRBV10-3
len: 14
CDR3aa: CAIRTTSGGGEQFF

j_gene: TRBJ2-4
abundance: once
v_gene: TRBV7-8
len: 16
CDR3aa: CASSLYGEGAKNIQYF

j_gene: TRBJ1-2
abundance: -
v_gene: TRBV18
len: 12
CDR3aa: CASSRESYGYTF

j_gene: TRBJ1-6
abundance: few
v_gene: TRBV19
len: 13
CDR3aa: CASRGTGNSPLHF

j_gene: TRBJ1-5
abundance: -
v_gene: TRBV13
len: 14
CDR3aa: CASSGRGFNQPQHF

j_gene: TRBJ1-1
abundance: -
v_gene: TRBV28
len: 15
CDR3aa: CASSLLDRVNTEAFF

j_gene: TRBJ1-1
abundance: -
v_gene: TRBV14
len: 19
CDR3aa: CASSRLPTGLQRLNTEAFF

j_gene: TRBJ2-7
abundance: -
v_gene: TRBV28
len: 13
CDR3aa: CASSGTGSDEQYF

j_gene: TRBJ1-2
abundance: -
v_gene: TRBV10-3
len: 13
CDR3aa: CAIGTGAASGYTF

j_gene: TRBJ2-7
abundance: -
v_gene: TRBV11-2
len: 16
CDR3aa: CASSLGIGGGGYEQYF

j_gene: TRBJ1-4
abundance: -
v_gene: TRBV6-2/TRBV6-3
len: 14
CDR3aa: CASSYEGRKEKLFF

j_gene: TRBJ2-3
abundance: -
v_gene: TRBV7-2
len: 16
CDR3aa: CASSLLAGGPTDTQYF

j_gene: TRBJ2-5
abundance: -
v_gene: TRBV30
len: 16
CDR3aa: CAWSVEGGGSGETQYF

j_gene: TRBJ2-7
abundance: -
v_gene: TRBV6-5
len: 14
CDR3aa: CASSENRGLGEQYF

j_gene: TRBJ1-1
abundance: -
v_gene: TRBV3-1/TRBV3-2
len: 14
CDR3aa: CASSQPGGITEAFF

j_gene: TRBJ2-7
abundance: -
v_gene: TRBV7-2
len: 14
CDR3aa: CASSPRQASYEQYF

j_gene: TRBJ1-2
abundance: -
v_gene: TRBV3-1/TRBV3-2
len: 15
CDR3aa: CASSQGTGNYYGYTF

j_gene: TRBJ2-7
abundance: -
v_gene: TRBV19
len: 14
CDR3aa: CASSISASSYEQYF

j_gene: TRBJ1-1
abundance: -
v_gene: TRBV2
len: 13
CDR3aa: CASSRDSNTEAFF